This is a list of T cell receptor beta chains from one sample in a study of blood T cell repertoires in COVID-19. Only in-frame clones appear in the TCRdb table, and some are missing; sequencing was by immunoSEQ multiplex PCR. The table includes about 87,000 clones, approximately 89% detected once. Input material: peripheral blood. These receptors were taken from a human donor with acute or convalescent COVID-19. The donor label of this sample is uncertain. Both conserved end residues are part of each CDR3. D genes are given only for firm matches. Rows give clone size only sometimes, using once, few, many, or a class for an expanded clone.

j_call: TRBJ2-1; d_call: -; clone_size: -; v_call: TRBV10-2; cdr3_nt: TGCGCCAGCAGGCCGCTTCCGGGACAATACAATGAGCAGTTCTTC; cdr3_aa: CASRPLPGQYNEQFF
j_call: TRBJ1-2; d_call: -; clone_size: -; v_call: TRBV2; cdr3_nt: TGTGCCAGCAGCCTGACTGTGGTCAACTATGGCTACACCTTC; cdr3_aa: CASSLTVVNYGYTF
j_call: TRBJ1-5; d_call: -; clone_size: -; v_call: TRBV6-4; cdr3_nt: TGTGCCAGCAGCGAGACATATAGCAATCAGCCCCAGCATTTT; cdr3_aa: CASSETYSNQPQHF
j_call: TRBJ1-3; d_call: -; clone_size: -; v_call: TRBV6-5; cdr3_nt: TGTGCCAGCAGGATGGGGTCACAGGGCCACACCATATATTTT; cdr3_aa: CASRMGSQGHTIYF
j_call: TRBJ1-4; d_call: TRBD1; clone_size: -; v_call: TRBV19; cdr3_nt: TGTGCCAGTAGTAAGACAGGGGAACTGTTTTTT; cdr3_aa: CASSKTGELFF
j_call: TRBJ2-1; d_call: TRBD2; clone_size: -; v_call: TRBV5-4; cdr3_nt: TGTGCCAGCAGCTCTCGGGGGGGCCTCTTAGATAATGAGCAGTTCTTC; cdr3_aa: CASSSRGGLLDNEQFF
j_call: TRBJ1-5; d_call: -; clone_size: few; v_call: TRBV28; cdr3_nt: TGTGCCAGCAGTTTGGAGGGTTCGGGTAGCAATCAGCCCCAGCATTTT; cdr3_aa: CASSLEGSGSNQPQHF
j_call: TRBJ2-1; d_call: TRBD2; clone_size: -; v_call: TRBV11-2; cdr3_nt: TGTGCCAGCAGCTTTCGGGGGGGCTACAATGAGCAGTTCTTC; cdr3_aa: CASSFRGGYNEQFF
j_call: TRBJ2-5; d_call: -; clone_size: -; v_call: TRBV9; cdr3_nt: TGTGCCAGCAGCGTAGCTTCCGGGGGTCCGGGGGAGACCCAGTACTTC; cdr3_aa: CASSVASGGPGETQYF
j_call: TRBJ2-1; d_call: -; clone_size: -; v_call: TRBV7-2; cdr3_nt: TGTGCCAGCAGCATACCGGCTAGGAGGCATGAGCAGTTCTTC; cdr3_aa: CASSIPARRHEQFF
j_call: TRBJ2-2; d_call: TRBD1; clone_size: -; v_call: TRBV24-1; cdr3_nt: TGTGCCACCAGTGATCTTCGGACAGGAGATTCCGGGGAGCTGTTTTTT; cdr3_aa: CATSDLRTGDSGELFF
j_call: TRBJ2-7; d_call: TRBD1; clone_size: -; v_call: TRBV6-5; cdr3_nt: TGTGCCAGCAGCTATAGGGACAGATCCTACGAGCAGTACTTC; cdr3_aa: CASSYRDRSYEQYF
j_call: TRBJ1-2; d_call: -; clone_size: once; v_call: TRBV6-2/TRBV6-3; cdr3_nt: TGTGCCAGCAGTTACCCAGGACAGCGATATGGCTACACCTTC; cdr3_aa: CASSYPGQRYGYTF
j_call: TRBJ2-7; d_call: -; clone_size: once; v_call: TRBV5-4; cdr3_nt: TGTGCCAGCAGCTCCCGGGACAAAGGGGAGCAGTACTTC; cdr3_aa: CASSSRDKGEQYF
j_call: TRBJ1-1; d_call: -; clone_size: -; v_call: TRBV5-1; cdr3_nt: TGCGCCAGCAGCTTGCTGTCAGGGCGCCTCATGAACACTGAAGCTTTCTTT; cdr3_aa: CASSLLSGRLMNTEAFF